There are a few counts of the clone carrying this T cell receptor beta chain. The sample comes from a study of blood T cell repertoires in COVID-19. Across the study: COVID-19 samples collected from the United States, Italy and Spain covered acute and convalescent phases.

In the source study's methods: The authors estimated nucleated cell counts from reference gene primer amplification. Sequenced by immunoSEQ multiplex PCR; TCRdb stores in-frame clones only, minus some. V and J calls and clone size are given by that table; D and trimming were obtained from the DNA. There are about 310,000 clones in the sample; roughly 86% occur only once, and roughly 7.1% lies in the top ten. Germline CDR1 and CDR2: KGHSH and LQKENI. Trimming stripped 6 bases from V and 3 bases from J, with 8 bases between. The CDR3 loop spans 13 amino acids. This clonotype was sampled from a woman aged 50 to 60 who had recovered from COVID-19. Sequenced input: peripheral blood. The chain employs TRBV18 and TRBJ1-4; D is uncertain. For the CDR3, the DNA is TGTGCCAGCTCCCCTTCGGCTAATGAAAAACTGTTTTTT. Translating it yields CASSPSANEKLFF.